This T cell receptor (beta chain) emerged from a study of cytomegalovirus exposure and HLA in healthy donors. The data were produced by immunoSEQ multiplex PCR, yet TCRdb's version contains in-frame clones alone and is incomplete. The sample consists of over 90,000 clones, about 95% of them appearing once. Study-level findings and limits: Both high specificity and high sensitivity reportedly marked the classifier's diagnosis of cytomegalovirus status.

Worth noting for this clone: Its antigen is unknown.

The CDR3 runs 13 residues. The V end was cut by 5 bases, the J end by 3 bases, with 10 bases between. Per the germline V gene, CDR1 is MDHEN and CDR2 is SYDVKM. The J gene is TRBJ2-5, the V gene TRBV28, with a possible D match to TRBD2 (6 bases). The clonotype was recovered from a woman aged 18-30 years in good health and CMV-seronegative. The sequenced material came from PBMCs. The CDR3 loop reads CASSDGGEETQYF. The DNA for the CDR3 is TGTGCCAGCAGTGACGGAGGGGAAGAGACCCAGTACTTC.